This T cell receptor beta chain derives from a study of response to subunit inactivated influenza vaccine. Study findings and constraints: That few new T cells are recruited by each seasonal influenza vaccination was the authors' suggestion.

This clonotype was found many times. Its antigen remains unknown. TCRdb re-derived calls from the RT-PCR reads in MiXCR, one entry per CDR3 protein. The sample comprises about 520,000 distinct CDR3 sequences, approximately 6.9% of which are singletons, and roughly 13% rests with the top ten. After removal of 4 bases from V and 4 bases from J, the junction contained 5 bases not matched to a gene. CDR3 length: 15 amino acids. Looked up from germline, CDR1 is MGHRA and CDR2 is YSYEKL. Here the sequenced sample was PBMCs from blood, taken approximately 25 months after vaccination. The chain has TRBV4-1 and TRBJ2-1; TRBD2 matches 9 bases. The TCR comes from a man aged 45 to 70 who received an inactivated influenza vaccine. The CDR3 DNA reads TGCGCCAGCAGCCGCGGGGGGGGGATTTACAATGAGCAGTTCTTC. Translating gives CASSRGGGIYNEQFF.